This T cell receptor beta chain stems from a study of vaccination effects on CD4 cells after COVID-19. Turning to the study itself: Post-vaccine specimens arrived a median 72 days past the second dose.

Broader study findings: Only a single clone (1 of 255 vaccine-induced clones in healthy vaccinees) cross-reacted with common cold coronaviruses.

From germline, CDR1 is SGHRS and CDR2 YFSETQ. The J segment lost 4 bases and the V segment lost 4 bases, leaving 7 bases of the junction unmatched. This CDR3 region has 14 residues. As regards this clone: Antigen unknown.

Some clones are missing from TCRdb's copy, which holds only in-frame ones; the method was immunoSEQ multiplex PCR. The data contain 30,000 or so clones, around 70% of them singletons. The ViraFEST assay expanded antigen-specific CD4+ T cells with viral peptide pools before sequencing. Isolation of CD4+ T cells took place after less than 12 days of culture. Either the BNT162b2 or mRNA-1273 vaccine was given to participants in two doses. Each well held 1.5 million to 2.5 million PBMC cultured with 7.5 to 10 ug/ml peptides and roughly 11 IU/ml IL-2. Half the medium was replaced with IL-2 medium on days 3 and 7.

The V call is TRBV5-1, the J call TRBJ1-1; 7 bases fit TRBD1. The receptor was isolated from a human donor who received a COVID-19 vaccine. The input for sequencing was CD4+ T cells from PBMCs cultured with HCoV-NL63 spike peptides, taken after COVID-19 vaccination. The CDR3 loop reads CASSGPGTVTEAFF. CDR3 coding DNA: TGCGCCAGCAGCGGTCCCGGGACAGTCACTGAAGCTTTCTTT.